Below, 13 T cell receptor beta chains from the same sample are listed, as sequenced in a study of blood T cells in healthy people across ages. Using a J-beta primer mix together with a sample-barcoded 5' primer, a second PCR was run for roughly 7 to 12 cycles. One entry per CDR3 protein, called by TCRdb with MiXCR from the 5' RACE reads. This sample carries approximately 800,000 distinct CDR3 sequences, more than 45% of them seen once, and the ten largest clones take around 22%. Sequencing was carried out using blood. Every receptor here comes from a man aged 25 to 45 in good health.

This sequence joins TRBV7-9 and TRBJ1-6, with D hard to call. From germline, CDR1 is SEHNR and CDR2 FQNEAQ (reference sequence). The CDR3 spans 17 residues. V was shortened by 5 bases and J by 3 bases, with 17 bases between the two germline ends. The CDR3 protein is CASSPTGVTGYNSPLHF. CDR3 nucleotides: TGTGCCAGCAGCCCCACGGGTGTTACTGGCTATAATTCACCCCTCCACTTT.

The V gene is TRBV11-1, the J gene TRBJ2-1; D not certain. Trimming took off 7 bases at V and 5 bases at J, with 18 bases between the two ends. This CDR3 spans 15 amino acids. CDR1 is SGHAT and CDR2 is FQDESV in the germline V gene (reference sequence). The CDR3 reads CASNSQTDSHNEQFF. The DNA for the CDR3 is TGTGCCAGCAACTCACAAACTGACTCTCACAATGAGCAGTTCTTC.

This clonotype was seen more than once but under ten times. V and J are TRBV5-1 and TRBJ1-4; weak D call: TRBD1 (6 bases). The V end was cut by 7 bases, the J end by 0 bases, with 10 bases between. This CDR3 comprises 14 residues. Germline assignment: CDR1 SGHRS and CDR2 YFSETQ. In nucleotides, the CDR3 is TGCGCCAGCCGCACAGGGTCAACTAATGAAAAACTGTTTTTT. Translation gives CASRTGSTNEKLFF. Full variable domain (remainder filled in from reference TRBV5-1 and TRBJ1-4): KAGVTQTPRYLIKTRGQQVTLSCSPISGHRSVSWYQQTPGQGLQFLFEYFSETQRNKGNFPGRFSGRQFSNSRSEMNVSTLELGDSALYLCASRTGSTNEKLFFGSGTQLSVL.

The chain combines TRBV20-1 with TRBJ2-3; no clear D. Germline V CDR1 and CDR2: DFQATT, SNEGSKA (reference sequence). The CDR3 runs 15 residues. Between the trimmed V and J ends, which lost 3 bases and 10 bases, there was a span of 23 bases. The CDR3 spells CSASLATTLAGAQYF. CDR3 coding DNA: TGCAGTGCTAGTTTGGCTACAACCCTGGCTGGAGCGCAGTATTTT.

The chain uses TRBV24-1 and TRBJ2-1; TRBD1 is a possible D gene (5 bases). V was shortened by 4 bases and J by 8 bases, with 17 bases between the two germline ends. Germline V CDR1 and CDR2: KGHDR, SFDVKD. The CDR3 loop spans 15 amino acids. CDR3 in DNA: TGTGCCACCAGTGACATGGGGCTCAAGGCGGATGAGCAGTTCTTC. Protein product: CATSDMGLKADEQFF.

The chain uses TRBV28 and TRBJ2-3; 12 bases align to TRBD2. With 7 bases clipped from V and 4 bases from J, the junction kept 9 bases outside the gene matches. Per the germline V gene, CDR1 is MDHEN and CDR2 is SYDVKM. This CDR3 contains 16 residues. CDR3 sequence (DNA): TGTGCCAGCATAGGTGGACTAGCGGGATATGCAGATACGCAGTATTTT. Its protein product is CASIGGLAGYADTQYF.

This rearrangement joins TRBV6-6 to TRBJ1-2; D remains ambiguous. From germline, CDR1 is MNHNY and CDR2 SVGAGI (reference sequence). Trimming removed 0 bases at V and 4 bases at J, with 12 bases between. CDR3 length: 15 amino acids. CDR3 amino acids: CASSYSNGDLYGYTF. The DNA for the CDR3 is TGTGCCAGCAGTTACTCGAACGGAGACCTCTATGGCTACACCTTC.

V gene TRBV20-1 combines with J gene TRBJ2-7; unclear D gene. The V gene lost 3 bases and the J gene lost 3 bases, with 6 bases spanning the gap. Germline V gene lookup returns CDR1 DFQATT and CDR2 SNEGSKA (reference sequence). CDR3 length: 11 amino acids. The chain's CDR3 is CSASYIYEQYF. Here the CDR3 DNA reads TGCAGTGCTAGTTATATCTACGAGCAGTACTTC.

This clonotype has a single count. J is TRBJ2-3 and V is TRBV11-2; D remains ambiguous. There are 14 residues in the CDR3. The germline V and J ends were trimmed by 4 bases and 6 bases, with 14 bases remaining between them. Germline V CDR1 and CDR2: SGHAT, FQNNGV. In DNA form, the CDR3 reads TGTGCCAGCAGCTATGGGCCCCTGGAGGATACGCAGTATTTT. This gives the protein CASSYGPLEDTQYF.

This clonotype has just a few counts. The V gene is TRBV4-3, the J gene TRBJ2-7, with D possibly matching TRBD2 (6 bases). The length of the CDR3 is 16 residues. V dropped 1 base and J dropped 6 bases, with 19 bases sitting between them. Germline V gives CDR1 LGHNA, CDR2 YSLEER. In DNA, the CDR3 is TGCGCCAGCAGCCAAGGATTGGGTCGGGGGATTGGCGAGCAGTACTTC. Protein: CASSQGLGRGIGEQYF.

The chain couples TRBV6-5 to TRBJ2-3; D is tentatively TRBD1 or TRBD2 (5 bases each). The CDR3 covers 14 residues. The V gene lost 5 bases and the J gene lost 2 bases, with 11 bases spanning the gap. Germline V lookup: CDR1 MNHEY, CDR2 SVGAGI. The CDR3: CASSTRGHTDTQYF. CDR3 DNA: TGTGCCAGCAGTACGAGGGGCCACACAGATACGCAGTATTTT.

The chain uses TRBV27 and TRBJ1-1; possibly TRBD1 for D (6 bases). The CDR3 covers 14 residues. The germline V gene has CDR1 MNHEY and CDR2 SMNVEV (reference sequence). The V end was cut by 5 bases, the J end by 7 bases, with 17 bases between. The CDR3: CASSPHTGYSEAFF. The CDR3 DNA is TGTGCCAGCAGTCCGCATACAGGGTATAGTGAAGCTTTCTTT.

The chain joins TRBV7-2 to TRBJ2-7; D is perhaps TRBD1 or TRBD2 (5 bases each). Germline CDR1 SGHTA, CDR2 FQGNSA. The V gene lost 2 bases and the J gene lost 7 bases, with 18 bases spanning the gap. The CDR3 covers 15 residues. The CDR3 sequence: CASSLSESGHNEQYF. As DNA, the CDR3 is TGTGCCAGCAGCTTATCCGAATCGGGGCACAATGAGCAGTACTTC.